A single T cell receptor (beta chain) is shown here with its context. Its cognate antigen is unknown. Deletions cut 0 bases from V and 8 bases from J, with 10 bases between. Germline V lookup: CDR1 MRHNA, CDR2 SNTAGT. This CDR3 spans 13 amino acids. These data belong to a study of OX40 agonist ivuxolimab in advanced cancers. About the study: Ivuxolimab was delivered to patients intravenously every 2 weeks at doses spanning 0.01 to 10 mg/kg.

General study findings and limits: Averaged across samples, CD8+ T cells carried more expanded clones than CD4+ did. At doses 0.1 to 3.0 mg/kg, CD4+ and CD8+ clones expanded.

The protocol was immunoSEQ multiplex PCR, while the TCRdb copy is restricted to in-frame clones and leaves out a portion. The sample includes under 95,000 clones, more than 80% of them seen just once. Any history of autoimmune disease or systemic immunosuppression disqualified patients. The TCR sequence derives from an adult with an advanced solid tumor such as melanoma, head and neck, liver or kidney cancer. Sequences were derived from CD4+ or CD8+ T cells sorted from blood, sampled in a trial of the OX40 agonist ivuxolimab. The chain employs TRBV6-4 and TRBJ1-1; D is uncertain. The CDR3 sequence: CASSDSRLGEAFF. For the CDR3, the DNA is TGTGCCAGCAGTGACTCGAGGCTAGGGGAAGCTTTCTTT.